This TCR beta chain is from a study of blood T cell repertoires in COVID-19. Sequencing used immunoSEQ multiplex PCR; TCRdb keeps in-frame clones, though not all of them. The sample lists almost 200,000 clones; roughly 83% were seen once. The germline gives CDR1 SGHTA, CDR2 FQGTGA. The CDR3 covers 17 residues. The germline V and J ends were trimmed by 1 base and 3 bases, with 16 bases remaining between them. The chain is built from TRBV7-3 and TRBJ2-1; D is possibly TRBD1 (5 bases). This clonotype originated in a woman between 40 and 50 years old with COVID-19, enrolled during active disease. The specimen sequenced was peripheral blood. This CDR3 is CASSLMAGQEFYNEQFF. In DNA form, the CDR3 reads TGTGCCAGCAGCTTAATGGCAGGACAAGAATTCTACAATGAGCAGTTCTTC.